The 24 T cell receptor beta chains reported below all come from one sample, sequenced in a study of shared clonotypes between healthy human individuals. The protocol was immunoSEQ multiplex PCR, while the TCRdb copy is restricted to in-frame clones and leaves out a portion. The sample shows about 680,000 clones, under 95% of them seen only once. It was CD45RO-negative cells, positively selected for CCR7, that made up naive CD8 cells, with terminally differentiated effector memory CD45RA+ cells excluded. Sequencing was carried out using naive CD8+ T cells sorted from blood. Source of these receptors: a man aged 25 to 45 in good health.

A single count supports this clone. The gene calls are TRBV28 and TRBJ2-3; 10 bases are a match to TRBD2. V was clipped by 6 bases and J by 4 bases; unmatched bases: 10. Germline V gene sequence: CDR1 MDHEN, CDR2 SYDVKM. This CDR3 is built from 16 residues. CDR3 region: CASSPGTSEESDTQYF. The CDR3 nucleotides read TGTGCCAGCAGCCCCGGGACTAGCGAAGAGTCAGATACGCAGTATTTT.

This chain links TRBV4-1 with TRBJ1-4; 7 bases align to TRBD1. Germline CDR1 reads MGHRA; CDR2 reads YSYEKL. V lost 3 bases and J lost 7; bases outside the gene matches: 8. CDR3 size: 15 residues. CDR3 region: CASSQETGRGEKLFF. CDR3 DNA sequence: TGCGCCAGCAGCCAGGAGACAGGGCGGGGTGAAAAACTGTTTTTT.

The chain couples TRBV11-3 to TRBJ2-2, with D uncertain. The CDR3 loop spans 13 amino acids. The V gene's germline CDR1 is SGHNT and CDR2 YENEEA. V lost 5 bases and J 3 bases, leaving 7 bases between the germline ends. The DNA of the CDR3 is TGTGCCAGCAGCCGGGCCGACACCGGGGAGCTGTTTTTT. Translation: CASSRADTGELFF. Full variable domain (outside the CDR3, taken from reference TRBV11-3 and TRBJ2-2): EAGVVQSPRYKIIEKKQPVAFWCNPISGHNTLYWYLQNLGQGPELLIRYENEEAVDDSQLPKDRFSAERLKGVDSTLKIQPAELGDSAVYLCASSRADTGELFFGEGSRLTVL.

The CDR3, as DNA: TGCGCCAGCAGCCAAGCGTTCCACTACGAGCAGTACTTC. It is translated as CASSQAFHYEQYF. This chain uses TRBV4-1 with TRBJ2-7; D not certain. CDR1 and CDR2 (germline): MGHRA, YSYEKL. The CDR3 covers 13 residues. The V gene lost 1 base and the J gene lost 3 bases, with 7 bases spanning the gap.

V is TRBV14 and J is TRBJ2-1, with D maybe TRBD2 (6 bases). The germline gives CDR1 SGHDN, CDR2 FVKESK. Trimming removed 8 bases at V and 10 bases at J, with 21 bases between. The CDR3 totals 14 residues. CDR3 coding DNA: TGTGCCAGCGGGGCGGGAAGGACTTCTCGCGAGCAGTTCTTC. This translates into CASGAGRTSREQFF.

The CDR3 sequence: CASSELAGATGTQYF. CDR3 nucleotides: TGTGCCAGTTCGGAATTAGCGGGAGCCACTGGGACCCAGTACTTC. V and J are TRBV6-5 and TRBJ2-5; 9 bases line up with TRBD2. The CDR3 spans 15 residues. The germline V gene has CDR1 MNHEY and CDR2 SVGAGI. V lost 9 bases to trimming and J lost 7 bases; unmatched junction nucleotides: 15.

This chain uses TRBV25-1 with TRBJ1-2, with D hard to call. CDR3 length: 13 residues. Germline values: CDR1 MGHDK, CDR2 SYGVNS. Trimming removed 3 bases at V and 4 bases at J, with 9 bases between. CDR3 in amino acids: CASSDRFGYGYTF. The CDR3, as DNA: TGTGCCAGCAGTGATAGGTTCGGCTATGGCTACACCTTC.

The chain recombines TRBV29-1 with TRBJ1-5, with 10 bases identical to TRBD1. The CDR3 loop spans 14 amino acids. From germline, CDR1 is SQVTM and CDR2 ANQGSEA. Germline trimming cut 7 bases from V and 3 bases from J; bases unmatched to any gene: 6. CDR3 in amino acids: CSATDRGDNQPQHF. The DNA for the CDR3 is TGCAGCGCAACGGACAGGGGGGACAATCAGCCCCAGCATTTT. The whole variable domain, remainder taken from reference TRBV29-1 and TRBJ1-5, is SAVISQKPSRDICQRGTSLTIQCQVDSQVTMMFWYRQQPGQSLTLIATANQGSEATYESGFVIDKFPISRPNLTFSTLTVSNMSPEDSSIYLCSATDRGDNQPQHFGDGTRLSIL.

This clone was found once. The chain combines TRBV29-1 with TRBJ2-1; 8 bases map to TRBD2. The CDR3 has 16 amino acids. Germline CDR1 and CDR2: SQVTM and ANQGSEA. The junction had 13 bases not matched to a gene; V was cut back by 6 bases and J by 3 bases. CDR3 DNA sequence: TGCAGCGTGAATAGTCGGGCGGGGGGAGTCTACAATGAGCAGTTCTTC. Translated, it gives CSVNSRAGGVYNEQFF.

The CDR3 loop reads CASSLLGAETQYF. The DNA for the CDR3 is TGTGCCAGCAGTTTACTGGGAGCGGAGACCCAGTACTTC. V usage is TRBV27 and J usage is TRBJ2-5, with D maybe TRBD2 (5 bases). This CDR3 region has 13 residues. V was shortened by 2 bases and J by 5 bases, with 9 bases between the two germline ends. The germline V gene has CDR1 MNHEY and CDR2 SMNVEV (reference sequence).

The chain is built from TRBV2 and TRBJ2-3; 8 nucleotides line up with TRBD2. The CDR3 consists of 20 residues. V shed 6 bases, J shed 0 bases, and the junction held 20 bases outside the gene matches. From germline, CDR1 is SNHLY and CDR2 FYNNEI. In DNA form, the CDR3 reads TGTGCCAGCAGCTTCGAGACAGGAAGTATACTAGCGGCTAGCACAGATACGCAGTATTTT. The encoded protein is CASSFETGSILAASTDTQYF. Based on the CDR3 plus reference TRBV2 and TRBJ2-3, the full variable domain is EPEVTQTPSHQVTQMGQEVILRCVPISNHLYFYWYRQILGQKVEFLVSFYNNEISEKSEIFDDQFSVERPDGSNFTLKIRSTKLEDSAMYFCASSFETGSILAASTDTQYFGPGTRLTVL.

The rearrangement uses TRBV27 and TRBJ2-2; D is perhaps TRBD2 (6 bases). The germline gives CDR1 MNHEY, CDR2 SMNVEV (reference sequence). The CDR3 totals 13 residues. Deletions cut 2 bases from V and 9 bases from J, with 10 bases between. The CDR3 protein is CASSLTGVRELFF. DNA of the CDR3: TGTGCCAGCAGTTTAACGGGGGTTCGGGAGCTGTTTTTT.

The J gene is TRBJ2-1, the V gene TRBV29-1; 14 nucleotides agree with TRBD2. From germline, CDR1 is SQVTM and CDR2 ANQGSEA. CDR3 length equals 15 residues. Trimming at V came to 6 bases and at J to 2 bases, leaving 3 bases not matched to a gene. The CDR3 loop is CSVVGLAGAYNEQFF. CDR3 DNA: TGCAGCGTAGTGGGACTAGCGGGAGCCTACAATGAGCAGTTCTTC.

This clone was observed once. The V call is TRBV11-2, the J call TRBJ2-7, with 9 nucleotides matching TRBD2. CDR1 and CDR2 from the germline V gene are SGHAT and FQNNGV. V lost 3 bases to trimming and J lost 3 bases; unmatched junction nucleotides: 3. The CDR3 totals 14 residues. CDR3 sequence reads: CASSFLAGIYEQYF. CDR3 nucleotide sequence: TGTGCCAGCAGCTTCCTAGCGGGAATCTACGAGCAGTACTTC.

This clone was found a few times. The chain recombines TRBV28 with TRBJ2-7; 9 bases line up with TRBD1. This CDR3 is built from 15 residues. The V gene's germline CDR1 is MDHEN and CDR2 SYDVKM. The V and J ends lost 5 bases and 2 bases, in that order; junction bases with no gene match: 7. The DNA of the CDR3 is TGTGCCAGCAGTCCATGGACAGGGGCAACCTACGAGCAGTACTTC. This encodes CASSPWTGATYEQYF.

V gene TRBV7-9 combines with J gene TRBJ2-2, with a tentative D call TRBD1 (6 bases). The germline gives CDR1 SEHNR, CDR2 FQNEAQ (reference sequence). The CDR3 is 13 amino acids. Trimming cost V 4 bases and J 4 bases, with 7 bases left between them. The CDR3 spells CASSSRGTGELFF. CDR3 sequence (DNA): TGTGCCAGCAGCTCCAGGGGCACCGGGGAGCTGTTTTTT.

The chain carries TRBV6-6 and TRBJ1-2; D gene ambiguous. The CDR3 is 15 residues long. V lost 0 bases and J lost 7, with 15 bases in between. Germline V gives CDR1 MNHNY, CDR2 SVGAGI (reference sequence). This CDR3 reads CASSYSNQAPSGYTF. The CDR3 nucleotides read TGTGCCAGCAGTTACTCGAACCAGGCCCCCTCTGGCTACACCTTC.

V gene TRBV9 combines with J gene TRBJ2-5; D ambiguous. The V gene's germline CDR1 is SGDLS and CDR2 YYNGEE. V was trimmed by 3 bases and J by 0 bases, leaving 9 bases between them. The CDR3 contains 14 residues. CDR3 bases: TGTGCCAGCAGCGGGGGTTCGTACCAAGAGACCCAGTACTTC. Its translation: CASSGGSYQETQYF.

The chain joins TRBV13 to TRBJ2-1, with 9 bases fitting TRBD2. After removal of 1 base from V and 7 bases from J, the junction contained 8 bases not matched to a gene. The V gene's germline CDR1 is PRHDT and CDR2 FYEKMQ (reference sequence). The CDR3 totals 16 residues. The CDR3 reads CASSLESREGTNEQFF. The DNA of the CDR3 is TGTGCCAGCAGCTTAGAATCGCGGGAGGGCACGAATGAGCAGTTCTTC.

This chain uses TRBV2 with TRBJ2-7, with TRBD1 as a possible D gene (6 bases). There are 16 residues in the CDR3. From germline, CDR1 is SNHLY and CDR2 FYNNEI. V was trimmed by 1 base and J by 3 bases, leaving 16 bases between them. The CDR3 region has the DNA TGTGCCAGCAGTGAAGTTAAGGGTCAGGGGAGCTACGAGCAGTACTTC. Translation: CASSEVKGQGSYEQYF.

This clone appeared a few times. The rearrangement links TRBV9 to TRBJ2-3; D uncertain. The V end lost 7 bases, the J end lost 6 bases, and 9 bases lay between the germline ends. Per germline, CDR1 SGDLS and CDR2 YYNGEE. The CDR3 sequence is 11 residues long. CDR3 sequence (DNA): TGTGCCAGCGGAGCGAGGGATACGCAGTATTTT. It codes for CASGARDTQYF.

V gene TRBV7-8 combines with J gene TRBJ1-5, with TRBD1 as a possible D gene (6 bases). The ends were cut back, 6 bases at V and 0 bases at J, with 12 bases in the middle. The CDR3 totals 15 residues. Per germline, CDR1 SGHVS and CDR2 FQNEAQ. In DNA form, the CDR3 reads TGTGCCAGCAGTTCGTCGGGGGCTAGCAATCAGCCCCAGCATTTT. This translates into CASSSSGASNQPQHF.

This sequence joins TRBV7-9 and TRBJ2-3, with D possibly TRBD2 on 6 matching bases. With 4 bases removed from V and 14 bases from J, the gap between germline ends came to 19 bases. The CDR3 length is 13 residues. CDR1 SEHNR and CDR2 FQNEAQ come from the germline V gene (reference sequence). This CDR3 is CASSSDGAWRVYF. As DNA, the CDR3 is TGTGCCAGCAGCTCAGACGGGGCCTGGAGGGTGTATTTT.

The chain combines TRBV5-5 with TRBJ2-1; TRBD2 aligns across 8 bases. The germline CDR1 and CDR2 sequences are SGHKS and YYEKEE (reference sequence). This CDR3 contains 15 residues. Trimming removed 4 bases from V and 0 bases from J; junction bases left unmatched: 3. The CDR3 bases are TGTGCCAGCAGCATTAGCGGGGCCTCCTACAATGAGCAGTTCTTC. This sequence encodes CASSISGASYNEQFF.